Listed below are T cell receptor beta chains from one sample, sequenced in a study of blood T cells in healthy people across ages. TCRdb reanalysed the 5' RACE reads using MiXCR and keeps one entry per CDR3 protein. The table shows fewer than 750,000 distinct CDR3 sequences, with under 55% occurring only once. Sequenced material: blood. The source is a man older than 75 in good health. CDR3s include the opening cysteine and the closing phenylalanine or tryptophan. D genes are given only for firm matches. Part of the rows lack a size; the others show once, few, many or a class for expanded clones.

v_gene	j_gene	len	abundance	d_gene	CDR3aa	CDR3nt
TRBV10-3	TRBJ2-1	18	.	TRBD2	CAISEATRASGGDNEQFF	TGTGCCATCAGTGAAGCCACTCGTGCTAGCGGGGGGGACAATGAGCAGTTCTTC
TRBV30	TRBJ1-1	11	.	.	CAWRDGGEAFF	TGTGCCTGGAGAGACGGGGGTGAAGCTTTCTTT
TRBV3-1	TRBJ2-3	15	.	TRBD2	CASRDSGRGPDTQYF	TGTGCCAGCAGAGACAGCGGGAGGGGCCCAGATACGCAGTATTTT
TRBV10-3	TRBJ2-3	15	.	TRBD1	CAISIGTADTDTQYF	TGTGCCATCAGTATTGGGACAGCCGACACAGATACGCAGTATTTT
TRBV25-1	TRBJ2-1	16	.	.	CASSGGLRAKYNEQFF	TGTGCCAGCAGTGGAGGCCTTCGGGCGAAGTACAATGAGCAGTTCTTC
TRBV6-5	TRBJ1-5	11	many	.	CATTPGRSEHF	TGTGCCACAACCCCGGGCCGCTCGGAGCATTTT
TRBV10-2	TRBJ2-3	21	few	TRBD2	CASKLLGRGLAGPSSTDTQYF	TGCGCCAGCAAACTGCTCGGGAGGGGGCTAGCGGGGCCGAGTAGCACAGATACGCAGTATTTT
TRBV4-3	TRBJ1-6	13	.	.	CASSQEGYSPLHF	TGCGCCAGCAGCCAGGAAGGGTATTCACCCCTCCACTTT
TRBV6-2/TRBV6-3	TRBJ2-7	16	.	.	CASSYRRTAGTYEQYF	TGTGCCAGCAGTTACAGACGGACAGCAGGGACCTACGAGCAGTACTTC
TRBV20-1	TRBJ1-4	13	few	.	CSARDFGNEKLFF	TGCAGTGCTAGAGATTTTGGGAATGAAAAACTGTTTTTT
TRBV28	TRBJ2-5	17	few	TRBD2	CASSVIGGLAGQETQYF	TGTGCCAGCAGCGTCATCGGTGGGCTAGCGGGACAAGAGACCCAGTACTTC
TRBV29-1	TRBJ2-1	12	.	TRBD2	CSSRFSGNEQFF	TGCAGCTCTAGATTTAGCGGGAATGAGCAGTTCTTC
TRBV30	TRBJ2-3	15	.	TRBD2	CAWSASGGPVGTQYF	TGTGCCTGGAGTGCTAGCGGGGGGCCCGTAGGTACGCAGTATTTT
TRBV4-3	TRBJ2-3	15	.	.	CASSQGGRGTDTQYF	TGCGCCAGCAGCCAAGGGGGCCGGGGCACAGATACGCAGTATTTT
TRBV3-1	TRBJ2-1	14	.	.	CASSLIGQGNEQFF	TGTGCCAGCAGCCTAATAGGACAAGGTAATGAGCAGTTCTTC
TRBV27	TRBJ2-3	13	few	TRBD2	CASSLSGAGRQYF	TGTGCCAGCAGTTTATCTGGAGCGGGGAGGCAGTATTTT
TRBV6-2/TRBV6-3	TRBJ2-1	16	few	TRBD2	CASKRTGTSGSAEQFF	TGTGCCAGCAAACGAACCGGGACTAGCGGGAGCGCTGAGCAGTTCTTC
TRBV20-1	TRBJ1-5	12	few	.	CSAVGGAQPQHF	TGCAGTGCTGTCGGGGGGGCCCAGCCCCAGCATTTT
TRBV7-2	TRBJ2-3	15	.	TRBD1	CTSSKQGARADTQYF	TGTACCAGCAGCAAACAGGGGGCGCGGGCAGATACGCAGTATTTT
TRBV29-1	TRBJ2-1	12	.	TRBD1	CSMTGDGNEQFF	TGCAGCATGACAGGGGATGGCAATGAGCAGTTCTTC
TRBV20-1	TRBJ1-2	14	.	TRBD1	CSATLTGGNYGYTF	TGCAGTGCTACTCTTACAGGGGGTAACTATGGCTACACCTTC
TRBV7-9	TRBJ2-5	13	many	.	CASSVTGQETQYF	TGTGCCAGCAGCGTTACAGGGCAAGAGACCCAGTACTTC
TRBV18	TRBJ2-1	14	.	.	CASSPNRAGDEQFF	TGTGCCAGCTCACCTAACCGGGCCGGGGATGAGCAGTTCTTC
TRBV12-3/TRBV12-4	TRBJ2-3	17	.	TRBD2	CASSLGPGLGGTDTQYF	TGTGCCAGCAGTTTAGGCCCGGGACTAGGCGGCACAGATACGCAGTATTTT
TRBV7-9	TRBJ2-5	16	many	.	CASSQVTAPSQETQYF	TGTGCCAGCAGTCAAGTGACGGCCCCAAGCCAAGAGACCCAGTACTTC
TRBV6-1	TRBJ1-5	15	.	TRBD1	CASSEGDRGNQPQHF	TGTGCCAGCAGTGAAGGGGACAGGGGAAATCAGCCCCAGCATTTT
TRBV29-1	TRBJ2-7	13	.	.	CSVVRAAPYEQYF	TGCAGCGTTGTTAGGGCAGCTCCCTACGAGCAGTACTTC
TRBV9	TRBJ2-1	15	.	.	CASSDHGVTRNEQFF	TGTGCCAGCAGCGACCACGGAGTAACTCGGAATGAGCAGTTCTTC
TRBV12-3/TRBV12-4	TRBJ1-1	16	few	TRBD1	CASSPRTGGAHTEAFF	TGTGCCAGCAGTCCTAGGACAGGGGGGGCTCACACTGAAGCTTTCTTT
TRBV20-1	TRBJ2-3	14	few	.	CSANSDGRTDTQYF	TGCAGTGCCAATAGCGACGGACGCACAGATACGCAGTATTTT
TRBV20-1	TRBJ2-1	15	.	.	CSARVPGARNNEQFF	TGCAGTGCTAGAGTCCCGGGGGCGAGGAACAATGAGCAGTTCTTC
TRBV6-6	TRBJ2-2	13	many	.	CASKPQNTGELFF	TGTGCCAGCAAACCCCAGAACACCGGGGAGCTGTTTTTT
TRBV6-4	TRBJ2-7	15	many	.	CASTHPPGGVYEQYF	TGTGCCAGCACCCACCCCCCGGGGGGCGTTTACGAGCAGTACTTC